A selection of T cell receptor beta chains follows, all from one sample in a study of beta chain features in type 1 diabetes. TCRdb keeps only in-frame clones here, not all; method: immunoSEQ multiplex PCR. The top ten hold more than 0.1% of the sample, which has over 600,000 clones, around 11% seen once. The material sequenced was naive CD4+ T cells from blood. These receptors were collected from a man younger than 40 with type 1 diabetes. The CDR3 runs from the conserved cysteine through the conserved F or W. A D gene is named only where the DNA matches it firmly. Rows give clone size only sometimes, using once, few, many, or a class for an expanded clone.

TRBV9	TRBD2	TRBJ2-3	few	CASSVGTSGGLKYF	TGTGCCAGCAGCGTAGGTACTAGCGGGGGCCTAAAGTATTTT
TRBV6-5	NA	TRBJ1-2	NA	CASSYLRGGGYTF	TGTGCCAGCAGTTACCTGAGAGGTGGAGGCTACACCTTC
TRBV11-2	NA	TRBJ1-3	NA	CASSLLSGNTIYF	TGTGCCAGCAGCTTACTATCTGGAAACACCATATATTTT
TRBV5-6	NA	TRBJ1-1	few	CASSPAEVHTEAFF	TGTGCCAGCAGCCCAGCGGAGGTTCACACTGAAGCTTTCTTT
TRBV9	TRBD1	TRBJ1-2	few	CASSGTGPIGGYTF	TGTGCCAGCAGCGGGACAGGGCCCATTGGAGGCTACACCTTC
TRBV7-6	NA	TRBJ2-5	NA	CASSLSPGETQYF	TGTGCCAGCAGCTTAAGTCCGGGGGAGACCCAGTACTTC
TRBV6-5	NA	TRBJ2-7	few	CASSPGPYEQYF	TGTGCCAGCAGCCCCGGCCCATACGAGCAGTACTTC
TRBV29-1	NA	TRBJ2-2	NA	CSVESPGSVENTGELFF	TGCAGCGTTGAATCCCCAGGCTCGGTCGAGAACACCGGGGAGCTGTTTTTT
TRBV9	NA	TRBJ2-2	few	CASSVRTGDTGELFF	TGTGCCAGCAGCGTCCGGACGGGAGACACCGGGGAGCTGTTTTTT
TRBV13	NA	TRBJ1-2	NA	CASSLGIGGYGYTF	TGTGCCAGCAGCTTAGGTATAGGGGGCTATGGCTACACCTTC
TRBV9	TRBD1	TRBJ1-2	NA	CASSVEAGGDYGYTF	TGTGCCAGCAGCGTAGAGGCAGGGGGCGACTATGGCTACACCTTC
TRBV5-4	NA	TRBJ1-3	few	CASSLNRGNTIYF	TGTGCCAGCAGCTTGAACAGAGGAAACACCATATATTTT
TRBV29-1	NA	TRBJ1-1	NA	CSVDPRNTEAFF	TGCAGCGTTGATCCGCGGAACACTGAAGCTTTCTTT
TRBV7-2	NA	TRBJ1-6	few	CASSLGLVGDSPLHF	TGTGCCAGCAGCTTAGGTCTGGTCGGCGATTCACCCCTCCACTTT
TRBV29-1	TRBD1	TRBJ1-2	NA	CSVDRQGYGYGYTF	TGCAGCGTTGATAGACAGGGATACGGCTATGGCTACACCTTC
TRBV6-6	TRBD1	TRBJ1-4	few	CASTSGQPNEKLFF	TGTGCCAGCACCTCGGGACAGCCCAATGAAAAACTGTTTTTT
TRBV2	NA	TRBJ1-2	few	CASSDVAAHYGYTF	TGTGCCAGCAGTGACGTAGCCGCCCACTATGGCTACACCTTC
TRBV29-1	NA	TRBJ1-1	NA	CSVEVSDTEAFF	TGCAGCGTTGAAGTAAGTGACACTGAAGCTTTCTTT
TRBV11-1	NA	TRBJ1-1	few	CASNGGGPADTEAFF	TGTGCCAGCAACGGAGGCGGCCCCGCTGACACTGAAGCTTTCTTT
TRBV15	TRBD1	TRBJ1-4	NA	CATSRDPPGTGGHEKLFF	TGTGCCACCAGCAGAGATCCCCCCGGGACAGGGGGCCATGAAAAACTGTTTTTT
TRBV30	NA	TRBJ1-3	few	CAWSVSSGNTIYF	TGTGCCTGGAGTGTAAGCTCTGGAAACACCATATATTTT
TRBV4-3	NA	TRBJ1-1	NA	CASSQSGRLNTEAFF	TGCGCCAGCAGCCAGTCCGGGCGGTTGAACACTGAAGCTTTCTTT
TRBV11-3	NA	TRBJ2-1	NA	CASSWASEQFF	TGTGCCAGCAGCTGGGCCTCTGAGCAGTTCTTC
TRBV5-1	NA	TRBJ2-5	NA	CASSAGQTETQYF	TGCGCCAGCAGCGCGGGACAGACGGAGACCCAGTACTTC
TRBV28	TRBD1	TRBJ2-3	few	CASSNPGQGSDTQYF	TGTGCCAGCAGCAACCCCGGACAGGGATCCGATACGCAGTATTTT
TRBV9	NA	TRBJ2-2	few	CASSPPWGGGVAGELFF	TGTGCCAGCAGCCCCCCTTGGGGCGGGGGCGTCGCCGGGGAGCTGTTTTTT
TRBV6-5	NA	TRBJ2-7	NA	CASSYSSGGGYEQYF	TGTGCCAGCAGTTACTCGTCGGGGGGCGGCTACGAGCAGTACTTC
TRBV7-2	NA	TRBJ2-7	few	CASSRGVEQYF	TGTGCCAGCAGCCGAGGGGTCGAGCAGTACTTC
TRBV19	NA	TRBJ1-5	NA	CASSSGRSSNQPQHF	TGTGCCAGTAGTTCGGGCCGCTCGAGCAATCAGCCCCAGCATTTT
TRBV4-3	NA	TRBJ2-1	NA	CASSQDLHAKFF	TGCGCCAGCAGCCAAGATCTTCACGCGAAGTTCTTC
TRBV6-5	NA	TRBJ2-3	NA	CASSYVRDTDTQYF	TGTGCCAGCAGTTACGTGCGGGACACAGATACGCAGTATTTT
TRBV5-4	NA	TRBJ2-6	NA	CATSPWGPLSGANVLTF	TGTGCCACCAGCCCCTGGGGACCCTTGTCTGGGGCCAACGTCCTGACTTTC
TRBV7-9	NA	TRBJ1-5	NA	CASSLAPGPQHF	TGTGCCAGCAGCTTAGCGCCCGGGCCCCAGCATTTT
TRBV5-1	NA	TRBJ1-2	few	CASSAHQGTIDGYTF	TGCGCCAGCAGCGCTCATCAGGGGACCATCGATGGCTACACCTTC
TRBV9	TRBD2	TRBJ2-2	few	CASSPGTSGLNTGELFF	TGTGCCAGCAGCCCTGGGACTAGCGGGCTGAACACCGGGGAGCTGTTTTTT
TRBV5-6	NA	TRBJ2-2	NA	CASSVAVDTGELFF	TGTGCCAGCAGCGTGGCAGTGGACACCGGGGAGCTGTTTTTT
TRBV7-8	NA	TRBJ2-6	NA	CASSFVRGGSGANVLTF	TGTGCCAGCAGCTTCGTCAGGGGTGGCTCTGGGGCCAACGTCCTGACTTTC
TRBV5-1	TRBD1	TRBJ2-1	few	CASSLAGTRGQETEQFF	TGCGCCAGCAGCTTGGCAGGAACCCGGGGACAGGAGACAGAGCAGTTCTTC
TRBV4-3	NA	TRBJ1-6	few	CASSQRPPEGVGRSPLHF	TGCGCCAGCAGCCAGCGACCCCCCGAGGGGGTAGGGAGATCACCCCTCCACTTT
TRBV29-1	NA	TRBJ2-3	few	CSVEFSKAGTQYF	TGCAGCGTTGAGTTTTCGAAGGCTGGTACGCAGTATTTT
TRBV7-2	NA	TRBJ2-7	few	CASSLSRDIYEQYF	TGTGCCAGCAGCCTGTCCCGGGACATCTACGAGCAGTACTTC
TRBV7-2	NA	TRBJ2-1	NA	CASSFGAYEQFF	TGTGCCAGCAGCTTCGGGGCCTATGAGCAGTTCTTC
TRBV14	NA	TRBJ1-2	NA	CASSQEGRYTF	TGTGCCAGCAGCCAAGAGGGGAGATACACCTTC
TRBV6-1	TRBD1	TRBJ2-7	few	CASSEGTGDYEQYF	TGTGCCAGCAGTGAAGGGACAGGAGACTACGAGCAGTACTTC
TRBV6-6	NA	TRBJ2-5	few	CASSYRRGQGETQYF	TGTGCCAGCAGTTACCGTCGGGGGCAGGGGGAGACCCAGTACTTC
TRBV7-6	TRBD2	TRBJ2-7	few	CASSLASGGISYEQYF	TGTGCCAGCAGCTTGGCTAGCGGGGGGATTTCGTACGAGCAGTACTTC
TRBV7-2	NA	TRBJ1-1	few	CASSSKDSNTEAFF	TGTGCCAGCAGCTCGAAGGACAGCAACACTGAAGCTTTCTTT